The rows below give T cell receptor beta chains drawn from one sample of a study of T cells expressing NK-cell markers. TCRdb re-analyzed the 5' RACE reads; it lists each CDR3 protein once, without DNA. Its table records approximately 550,000 distinct CDR3 sequences. The specimen sequenced was blood T cells: a sorted CD56 or NKG2C T cell subset, CD4+ or CD8+ T cells, or bulk PBMC T cells (not recorded which). These receptors were collected from a man younger than 30 in good health. CDR3s include the opening cysteine and the closing phenylalanine or tryptophan.

J gene	V gene	CDR3 protein
TRBJ2-1	TRBV7-9	CASSQVAGLHNEQFF
TRBJ1-6	TRBV12-3/TRBV12-4	CASSHDRGSPLHF
TRBJ1-5	TRBV7-8	CASSGGTEHLYSNQPQHF
TRBJ1-4	TRBV12-3/TRBV12-4	CASSEPGISKLFF
TRBJ2-4	TRBV12-5	CASGLTPQGLAKNIQYF
TRBJ2-2	TRBV24-1	CATEAGVSAGELFF
TRBJ1-1	TRBV10-3	CAISERMTEAFF
TRBJ2-1	TRBV6-5	CASSYFGSYNEQFF
TRBJ1-1	TRBV27	CASSLSIVTHRAFF
TRBJ1-6	TRBV7-2	CASSPDSMSSYNSPLHF
TRBJ1-4	TRBV4-2	CASSQDASGGEKLFF
TRBJ2-5	TRBV10-3	CAISPYDRGQETQYF
TRBJ2-7	TRBV7-2	CASSLAGGLSSYEQYF
TRBJ2-4	TRBV20-1	CSATSGSLAKNIQYF
TRBJ2-3	TRBV7-2	CASSLARTASTDTQYF
TRBJ2-2	TRBV24-1	CATSDSRGTTGELFF
TRBJ2-4	TRBV4-2	CASSQGQGRNIQYF
TRBJ2-7	TRBV7-8	CASCPLAVYEQYF
TRBJ2-3	TRBV29-1	CSVAPSGTTDTQYF
TRBJ2-6	TRBV5-1	CASSVGLTGDGANVLTF
TRBJ2-3	TRBV29-1	CSVPSPASGRAITFDTQYF
TRBJ1-5	TRBV28	CASRRAVKQVEHF
TRBJ2-7	TRBV20-1	CSASVTAGTRRGYEQYF
TRBJ2-1	TRBV12-3/TRBV12-4	CASSLPLAGVGEQFF
TRBJ2-1	TRBV3-1	CASSQFAPGLARNEQFF
TRBJ2-1	TRBV4-1	CASSQDPGPSYNEQFF
TRBJ2-3	TRBV12-3/TRBV12-4	CASSSRLTSERTDTQYF
TRBJ2-1	TRBV12-3/TRBV12-4	CASSYGPGRPGQFF
TRBJ1-3	TRBV7-9	CASSLEDRRSPTIYF
TRBJ2-1	TRBV7-9	CASSSNRDFSFNEQFF
TRBJ2-5	TRBV30	CAWSVKGQETQYF
TRBJ2-3	TRBV29-1	CSVRVGSSSTDTQYF
TRBJ2-7	TRBV7-6	CASSLELRGALKYEQYF
TRBJ1-2	TRBV12-3/TRBV12-4	CASSFFTGNYGYTF
TRBJ2-5	TRBV14	CASSQLGLAARETQYF
TRBJ2-1	TRBV27	CASINRDTLEQFF
TRBJ2-5	TRBV5-1	CASSYGQRLASGIKETQYF
TRBJ2-7	TRBV29-1	CSVEDRTSVFYEQYF
TRBJ2-7	TRBV29-1	CSVASGYYEQYF
TRBJ2-1	TRBV29-1	CSSRGGRAYNEQFF
TRBJ1-1	TRBV10-2	CASSDTGSEAFF
TRBJ2-6	TRBV7-9	CASSLGGIDSGANVLTF
TRBJ1-1	TRBV6-5	CASSNRGGREAFF
TRBJ2-1	TRBV24-1	CATSEPGKSSIDEQFF
TRBJ2-1	TRBV3-1	CASSHSGRGYNEQFF
TRBJ1-6	TRBV12-3/TRBV12-4	CASSSMTGAGGTPLHF
TRBJ2-6	TRBV12-3/TRBV12-4	CASRSIRDRGTGANVLTF
TRBJ2-3	TRBV18	CASSPLKAQITDTQYF
TRBJ2-1	TRBV7-2	CASSLRAWGNEQFF
TRBJ1-1	TRBV5-1	CASQGQGGTEAFF